The 13 T cell receptor beta chains reported below all come from one sample, sequenced in a study of T cell responses to AZD1222 COVID-19 vaccine. Some clones are missing from TCRdb's copy, which holds only in-frame ones; the method was immunoSEQ multiplex PCR. This sample has about 140,000 clones; approximately 93% occur once, and the top ten carry less than 1.5%. Specimen: peripheral blood, collected 28 days after the second AZD1222 dose. The receptors were gathered from an adult who received the AZD1222 COVID-19 vaccine.

This clone appeared once. The rearrangement uses TRBV28 and TRBJ2-3, with D possibly TRBD2 on 6 matching bases. CDR1 and CDR2 (germline): MDHEN, SYDVKM. V was cut by 3 bases and J by 2 bases, with 9 bases left in between. This CDR3 has 14 amino acids. The CDR3 is CASSFGGFTDTQYF. The CDR3 DNA sequence: TGTGCCAGCAGTTTCGGGGGATTCACAGATACGCAGTATTTT.

The chain joins TRBV7-8 to TRBJ2-6; D gene ambiguous. The V end was cut by 1 base, the J end by 0 bases, with 7 bases between. The germline V gene encodes CDR1 SGHVS and CDR2 FQNEAQ. The CDR3 is 16 amino acids. The CDR3 loop is CASSLVSGSGANVLTF. The CDR3 DNA reads as TGTGCCAGCAGCTTAGTTAGTGGCTCTGGGGCCAACGTCCTGACTTTC.

The J gene is TRBJ1-6, the V gene TRBV7-2; no firm D call. Trimming stripped 4 bases from V and 7 bases from J, with 8 bases between. The CDR3 runs to 13 residues. CDR1 is SGHTA, CDR2 FQGNSA, per germline. CDR3 loop: CASSSMTNSPLHF. The CDR3 DNA is TGTGCCAGCAGCTCGATGACCAATTCACCCCTCCACTTT.

This chain connects TRBV18 to TRBJ2-3; 7 bases are shared with TRBD1. Per germline, CDR1 KGHSH and CDR2 LQKENI. V trimming: 2 bases; J trimming: 1 base; junction bases outside the gene matches: 0. The CDR3 has 14 amino acids. The CDR3 loop is CASSPGTGTDTQYF. The CDR3 DNA reads as TGTGCCAGCTCACCAGGGACAGGCACAGATACGCAGTATTTT.

The chain joins TRBV15 to TRBJ1-2, with D uncertain. The CDR3 is 15 amino acids. Trimming cost V 0 bases and J 3 bases, with 11 bases left between them. The germline V gene encodes CDR1 LNHNV and CDR2 YYDKDF (reference sequence). The CDR3 spells CATSRDRRSDYGYTF. The DNA for the CDR3 is TGTGCCACCAGCAGAGATCGCCGCTCCGACTATGGCTACACCTTC.

The chain employs TRBV18 and TRBJ2-2, with D uncertain. The CDR3 is 15 amino acids. V was cut by 0 bases and J by 0 bases, with 5 bases left in between. Looked up from germline, CDR1 is KGHSH and CDR2 is LQKENI. The CDR3 nucleotides are TGTGCCAGCTCACCACCGTCAGCGAACACCGGGGAGCTGTTTTTT. Amino acids: CASSPPSANTGELFF. Together with reference TRBV18 and TRBJ2-2, the CDR3 gives the full variable domain: NAGVMQNPRHLVRRRGQEARLRCSPMKGHSHVYWYRQLPEEGLKFMVYLQKENIIDESGMPKERFSAEFPKEGPSILRIQQVVRGDSAAYFCASSPPSANTGELFFGEGSRLTVL.

The gene calls are TRBV19 and TRBJ2-7; D not certain. This CDR3 contains 13 residues. Germline CDR1 LNHDA, CDR2 SQIVND (reference sequence). V was pared by 2 bases and J by 3 bases, with 8 bases between. As DNA, the CDR3 is TGTGCCAGTAGTATAACGGAGTACTACGAGCAGTACTTC. This codes for CASSITEYYEQYF.

The CDR3 DNA is TGTGCCAGCAGTGAATCCCGGTGGGGCTACACCTTC. It codes for CASSESRWGYTF. V is TRBV6-1 and J is TRBJ1-2; D uncertain. CDR1 and CDR2 (germline): MNHNS, SASEGT. The CDR3 has 12 amino acids. V was cut by 2 bases and J by 8 bases, with 9 bases left in between.

This sequence joins TRBV28 and TRBJ1-2, with D perhaps matching TRBD1 (5 bases). Between the trimmed V and J ends, which lost 7 bases and 8 bases, there was a span of 20 bases. The CDR3 sequence is 14 residues long. The germline V gene has CDR1 MDHEN and CDR2 SYDVKM. CDR3 amino acids: CASTPGMGDRGYTF. CDR3 sequence (DNA): TGTGCCAGCACTCCAGGGATGGGGGACCGCGGCTACACCTTC.

The chain has TRBV9 and TRBJ2-6; weak D call: TRBD2 (7 bases). The CDR3 runs to 19 residues. Trimming removed 4 bases at V and 1 base at J, with 21 bases between. Germline V lookup: CDR1 SGDLS, CDR2 YYNGEE. Here the CDR3 DNA reads TGTGCCAGCAGCTCACCAGAGGGCAGGGGAGGGTCTGGGGCCAACGTCCTGACTTTC. Protein: CASSSPEGRGGSGANVLTF.

J is TRBJ1-1 and V is TRBV7-2; maybe TRBD1 (5 bases). Germline V gene sequence: CDR1 SGHTA, CDR2 FQGNSA. The V and J ends lost 5 bases and 0 bases respectively, with 22 bases between them. CDR3 length: 18 residues. CDR3: CASSPQPPQTELNTEAFF. In DNA, the CDR3 is TGTGCCAGCAGCCCTCAACCCCCACAGACAGAACTGAACACTGAAGCTTTCTTT. The full variable domain, rest sourced from reference TRBV7-2 and TRBJ1-1, is GAGVSQSPSNKVTEKGKDVELRCDPISGHTALYWYRQSLGQGLEFLIYFQGNSAPDKSGLPSDRFSAERTGGSVSTLTIQRTQQEDSAVYLCASSPQPPQTELNTEAFFGQGTRLTVV.

This clone occurred once. This chain joins TRBV27 and TRBJ2-7; 7 positions agree with TRBD1. The CDR3 is 15 residues long. CDR1 is MNHEY and CDR2 is SMNVEV in the germline V gene (reference sequence). V lost 6 bases and J lost 2; bases outside the gene matches: 10. The CDR3 region is CASRARGPVTYEQYF. CDR3 bases: TGTGCCAGCAGGGCTAGGGGGCCGGTAACCTACGAGCAGTACTTC.

The rearrangement uses TRBV28 and TRBJ2-4, with D possibly TRBD2 on 6 matching bases. The CDR3 contains 14 residues. Germline-derived CDR1 and CDR2 are MDHEN and SYDVKM. V gave up 9 bases and J gave up 3 bases, with 15 bases separating them. CDR3 sequence (DNA): TGTGCCAGTCGCAGCGGGTCCGGCAAAAACATTCAGTACTTC. It codes for CASRSGSGKNIQYF. Combining the CDR3 with reference TRBV28 and TRBJ2-4 gives the whole variable domain DVKVTQSSRYLVKRTGEKVFLECVQDMDHENMFWYRQDPGLGLRLIYFSYDVKMKEKGDIPEGYSVSREKKERFSLILESASTNQTSMYLCASRSGSGKNIQYFGAGTRLSVL.